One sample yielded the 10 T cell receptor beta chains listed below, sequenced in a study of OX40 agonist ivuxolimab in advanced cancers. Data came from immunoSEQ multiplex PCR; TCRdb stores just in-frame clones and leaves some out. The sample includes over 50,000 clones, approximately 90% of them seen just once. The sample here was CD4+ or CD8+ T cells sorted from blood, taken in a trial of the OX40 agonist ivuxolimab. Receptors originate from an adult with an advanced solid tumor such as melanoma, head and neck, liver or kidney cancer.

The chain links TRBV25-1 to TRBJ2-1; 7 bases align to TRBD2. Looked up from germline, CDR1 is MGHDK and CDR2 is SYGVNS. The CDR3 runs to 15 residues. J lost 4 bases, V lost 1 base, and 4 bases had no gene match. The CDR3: CASSEFGEGYNEQFF. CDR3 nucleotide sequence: TGTGCCAGCAGTGAATTTGGGGAGGGGTACAATGAGCAGTTCTTC.

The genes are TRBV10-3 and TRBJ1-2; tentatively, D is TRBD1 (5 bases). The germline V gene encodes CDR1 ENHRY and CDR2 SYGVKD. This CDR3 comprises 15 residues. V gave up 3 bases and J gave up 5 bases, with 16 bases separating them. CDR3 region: CAISDLMDKDYGYTF. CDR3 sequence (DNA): TGTGCCATCAGTGATTTAATGGACAAGGATTATGGCTACACCTTC.

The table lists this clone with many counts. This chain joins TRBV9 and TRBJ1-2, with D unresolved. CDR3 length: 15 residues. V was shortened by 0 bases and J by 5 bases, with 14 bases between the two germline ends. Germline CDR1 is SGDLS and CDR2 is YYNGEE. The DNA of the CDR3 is TGTGCCAGCAGCGTAGTGGCCACGAGCCCGTATGGCTACACCTTC. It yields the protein CASSVVATSPYGYTF.

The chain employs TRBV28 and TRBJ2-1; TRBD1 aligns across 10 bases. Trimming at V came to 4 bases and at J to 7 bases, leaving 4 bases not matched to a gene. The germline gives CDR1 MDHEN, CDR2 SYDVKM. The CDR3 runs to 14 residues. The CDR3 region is CASSSDRGLNEQFF. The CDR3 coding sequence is TGTGCCAGCAGTTCCGACAGGGGGCTAAATGAGCAGTTCTTC.

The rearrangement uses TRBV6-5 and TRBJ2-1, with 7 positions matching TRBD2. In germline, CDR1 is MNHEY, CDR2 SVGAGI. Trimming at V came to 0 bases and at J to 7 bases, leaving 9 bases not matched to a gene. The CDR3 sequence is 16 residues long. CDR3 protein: CASSYSIAGLLNEQFF. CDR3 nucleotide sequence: TGTGCCAGCAGTTACTCCATAGCGGGCCTTTTAAATGAGCAGTTCTTC.

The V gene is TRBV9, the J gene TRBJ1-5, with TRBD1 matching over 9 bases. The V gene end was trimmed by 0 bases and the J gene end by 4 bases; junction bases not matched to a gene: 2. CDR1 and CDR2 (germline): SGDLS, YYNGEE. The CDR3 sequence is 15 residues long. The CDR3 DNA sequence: TGTGCCAGCAGCGTAGGACAGGGGGAAAATCAGCCCCAGCATTTT. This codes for CASSVGQGENQPQHF. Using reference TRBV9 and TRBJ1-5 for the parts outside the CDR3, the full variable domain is DSGVTQTPKHLITATGQRVTLRCSPRSGDLSVYWYQQSLDQGLQFLIQYYNGEERAKGNILERFSAQQFPDLHSELNLSSLELGDSALYFCASSVGQGENQPQHFGDGTRLSIL.

As DNA, the CDR3 is TGTGCCAGCAGTACCCGGGCCCCTTGGGGCTACACCTTC. Translation gives CASSTRAPWGYTF. The chain is built from TRBV28 and TRBJ1-2; no reliable D call. The CDR3 is 13 residues long. Germline CDR1 reads MDHEN; CDR2 reads SYDVKM. The V gene lost 5 bases and the J gene lost 8 bases, with 15 bases spanning the gap.

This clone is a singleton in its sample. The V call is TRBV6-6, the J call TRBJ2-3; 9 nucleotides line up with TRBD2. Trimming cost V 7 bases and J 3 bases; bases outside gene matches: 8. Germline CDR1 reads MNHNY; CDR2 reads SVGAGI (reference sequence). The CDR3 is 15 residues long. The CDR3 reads CASTQGSGGTDTQYF. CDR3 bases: TGTGCCAGCACCCAAGGTAGCGGGGGAACAGATACGCAGTATTTT.

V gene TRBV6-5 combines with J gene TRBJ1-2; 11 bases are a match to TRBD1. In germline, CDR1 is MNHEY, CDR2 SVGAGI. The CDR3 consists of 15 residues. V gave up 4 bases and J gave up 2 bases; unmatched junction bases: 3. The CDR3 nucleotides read TGTGCCAGCAGTTCAGGGACAGGGGGGAACTATGGCTACACCTTC. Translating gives CASSSGTGGNYGYTF.

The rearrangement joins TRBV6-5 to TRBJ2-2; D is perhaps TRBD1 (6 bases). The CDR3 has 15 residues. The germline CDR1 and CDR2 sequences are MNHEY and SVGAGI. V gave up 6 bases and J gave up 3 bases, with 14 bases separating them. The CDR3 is CASSPWTADTGELFF. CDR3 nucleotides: TGTGCCAGCAGCCCCTGGACAGCAGACACCGGGGAGCTGTTTTTT.